A single T cell receptor (beta chain) is shown here with its context. What it binds is not known. Some clones are missing from TCRdb's copy, which holds only in-frame ones; the method was immunoSEQ multiplex PCR. The data show over 70,000 clones, 70% to 80% seen once. This record comes from a study of T cell responses to AZD1222 COVID-19 vaccine. CDR1 is MDHEN and CDR2 is SYDVKM in the germline V gene. J was trimmed by 0 bases and V by 3 bases; bases with no gene match: 11. The CDR3 has 19 residues. Regarding the study as a whole: The peak T cell response came first, and repertoires were sampled only after it. Clonal diversity was possibly underestimated, and the donors were mostly white British, with more females. Two AZD1222 doses significantly raised spike-specific TCR breadth and depth over controls. Only 5 or 6 people who got AZD1222 tested seropositive at baseline.

The chain couples TRBV28 to TRBJ2-1; 10 bases fit TRBD2. The TCR was taken from an adult who received the MenACWY meningococcal vaccine as a control. The sequencing here drew on peripheral blood, taken 28 days after the second dose of the MenACWY control vaccine. CDR3 coding DNA: TGTGCCAGCAGTTTTATAGCGGGAGGCCGCTACGGCTCCTACAATGAGCAGTTCTTC. It yields the protein CASSFIAGGRYGSYNEQFF. Together with reference TRBV28 and TRBJ2-1, the CDR3 gives the full variable domain: DVKVTQSSRYLVKRTGEKVFLECVQDMDHENMFWYRQDPGLGLRLIYFSYDVKMKEKGDIPEGYSVSREKKERFSLILESASTNQTSMYLCASSFIAGGRYGSYNEQFFGPGTRLTVL.